The rows below give T cell receptor beta chains drawn from one sample of a study of blood T cell repertoires in COVID-19. Profiled with immunoSEQ multiplex PCR; TCRdb holds only in-frame clones, not every one. Of about 180,000 clones listed, 84% are singletons. Sequencing was done on a sample of PBMCs or T cells enriched from blood (not recorded which). The receptors here all came from a man aged 50-60 years who had recovered from COVID-19. Both conserved end residues are trimmed from each CDR3. The D gene is left open where the match is weak.

length: 13
D: -
J: TRBJ1-6
V: TRBV5-1
CDR3: ASSGGQRNNSPLH

length: 13
D: TRBD1
J: TRBJ1-6
V: TRBV6-1
CDR3: ASSDTTGGYSPLH

length: 12
D: -
J: TRBJ2-7
V: TRBV19
CDR3: ASSPSVVSYEQY

length: 13
D: TRBD1
J: TRBJ2-2
V: TRBV19
CDR3: ASTLGDRVTGELF

length: 12
D: -
J: TRBJ2-1
V: TRBV28
CDR3: ASSHGTRYNEQF

length: 13
D: TRBD2
J: TRBJ2-3
V: TRBV2
CDR3: ASSDGLAGRDTQY

length: 13
D: -
J: TRBJ1-1
V: TRBV5-5
CDR3: ASTHEDTSLTEAF

length: 15
D: -
J: TRBJ1-1
V: TRBV21-1
CDR3: ASSTYGAIRMNTEAF

length: 16
D: TRBD1
J: TRBJ1-2
V: TRBV5-1
CDR3: ASSLDGTGGNRDYGYT

length: 11
D: -
J: TRBJ1-1
V: TRBV19
CDR3: ASRQGRNTEAF

length: 13
D: -
J: TRBJ1-1
V: TRBV9
CDR3: ASSVGSGVDTEAF

length: 13
D: -
J: TRBJ1-6
V: TRBV10-3
CDR3: AISESIGADSPLH

length: 12
D: -
J: TRBJ1-3
V: TRBV6-1
CDR3: ASSEPTGGNTIY

length: 11
D: -
J: TRBJ1-2
V: TRBV10-3
CDR3: AISESLNYGYT

length: 13
D: TRBD1
J: TRBJ1-4
V: TRBV11-2
CDR3: ASSLNRGPVEKLF

length: 14
D: -
J: TRBJ2-2
V: TRBV28
CDR3: ASSLPPGSLYVELF

length: 12
D: -
J: TRBJ2-5
V: TRBV5-1
CDR3: ASSFGGPGETQY

length: 14
D: -
J: TRBJ1-5
V: TRBV3-1/TRBV3-2
CDR3: ASSRGRGSSNQPQH

length: 8
D: TRBD1
J: TRBJ1-2
V: TRBV20-1
CDR3: SASDRGLT

length: 13
D: TRBD1
J: TRBJ2-7
V: TRBV28
CDR3: ASSLDRAFSYEQY

length: 11
D: TRBD1
J: TRBJ2-1
V: TRBV5-1
CDR3: ASSLTDRGEQF

length: 10
D: -
J: TRBJ2-5
V: TRBV7-9
CDR3: ASSYRAKTQY

length: 13
D: TRBD1
J: TRBJ1-6
V: TRBV5-1
CDR3: ASSLRQGGNSPLH